These 22 T cell receptor beta chains were all obtained from the same sample, sequenced in a study of blood T cell repertoires in COVID-19. Here immunoSEQ multiplex PCR was the method, and the copy in TCRdb shows in-frame clones only, minus some. The sample has 240,000 or so clones, approximately 85% seen once. Sequencing was done on a sample of peripheral blood. Receptor source: an elderly man with acute or convalescent COVID-19.

In DNA form, the CDR3 reads TGTGCCAGCAGCCAAGAGGGGCTGGAGACCCAGTACTTC. Its protein product is CASSQEGLETQYF. The chain has TRBV3-1 (or the pseudogene TRBV3-2) and TRBJ2-5; TRBD1 might be the D (5 bases). CDR1 is LGHDT, CDR2 YNNKEL, per germline (reference sequence). This CDR3 spans 13 amino acids. Between the trimmed V and J ends, which lost 0 bases and 5 bases, there was a span of 7 bases.

This clone appeared once. This chain uses TRBV6-6 with TRBJ2-7; 10 nucleotides match TRBD2. With 5 bases clipped from V and 3 bases from J, the junction kept 10 bases outside the gene matches. This CDR3 comprises 16 residues. Per germline, CDR1 MNHNY and CDR2 SVGAGI (reference sequence). CDR3 amino acids: CASSQPIAGGFYEQYF. DNA of the CDR3: TGTGCCAGCAGTCAACCGATAGCGGGAGGATTCTACGAGCAGTACTTC.

This clone occurred a few times. The V and J genes are TRBV3-1 (or the pseudogene TRBV3-2) and TRBJ2-2, with 7 bases lining up with TRBD1. V gave up 4 bases and J gave up 5 bases; unmatched junction bases: 7. The CDR3 is made up of 15 amino acids. Germline CDR1 LGHDT, CDR2 YNNKEL (reference sequence). Here the CDR3 DNA reads TGTGCCAGCAGCCTACGTGGACAGGCGACCGGGGAGCTGTTTTTT. Protein sequence: CASSLRGQATGELFF.

The genes are TRBV19 and TRBJ2-1; D is unclear. This CDR3 is 15 amino acids long. Germline V gene sequence: CDR1 LNHDA, CDR2 SQIVND (reference sequence). The ends were cut back, 0 bases at V and 7 bases at J, with 13 bases in the middle. DNA of the CDR3: TGTGCCAGTAGTATAGATCAGACAATTATAAATGAGCAGTTCTTC. It encodes CASSIDQTIINEQFF.

The CDR3 is CASSVDRDPGANVLTF. In nucleotides, the CDR3 is TGTGCCAGCAGCGTAGACAGGGACCCTGGGGCCAACGTCCTGACTTTC. The J gene is TRBJ2-6, the V gene TRBV9; possible D gene TRBD1, 6 bases. Between the trimmed V and J ends, which lost 0 bases and 2 bases, there was a span of 9 bases. Germline V gives CDR1 SGDLS, CDR2 YYNGEE. There are 16 residues in the CDR3.

V is TRBV7-2 and J is TRBJ1-1, with TRBD1 matching over 8 bases. Germline CDR1 SGHTA, CDR2 FQGNSA. With 8 bases clipped from V and 1 base from J, the junction kept 6 bases outside the gene matches. The length of the CDR3 is 14 residues. In DNA, the CDR3 is TGTGCCAGCGGCCAGGGGGCGTGGAACACTGAAGCTTTCTTT. This encodes CASGQGAWNTEAFF.

In this sample, this clone turned up many times. The chain couples TRBV27 to TRBJ1-2; D perhaps matches TRBD1 (5 bases). This CDR3 is 14 amino acids long. Germline V gene sequence: CDR1 MNHEY, CDR2 SMNVEV (reference sequence). V dropped 2 bases and J dropped 4 bases, with 11 bases sitting between them. The CDR3 nucleotides read TGTGCCAGCAGTTTAGGAGGGGCGGCCTATGGCTACACCTTC. It codes for CASSLGGAAYGYTF.

The chain uses TRBV10-2 and TRBJ1-4; 8 nucleotides agree with TRBD1. V shed 6 bases and J 7 bases; nucleotides not matched to a gene: 10. Germline CDR1 is WSHSY and CDR2 is SAAADI. CDR3 length equals 15 residues. The CDR3 reads CASRASRGRGEKLFF. Written as DNA, the CDR3 is TGCGCCAGCAGAGCTAGCAGGGGGCGAGGTGAAAAACTGTTTTTT.

This rearrangement joins TRBV5-1 to TRBJ1-2, with 9 bases identical to TRBD1. The germline V gene has CDR1 SGHRS and CDR2 YFSETQ. V lost 4 bases, J lost 8 bases, and 6 bases stayed unmatched. This CDR3 region has 13 residues. CDR3 residues: CASSRGTGYGYTF. In nucleotides, the CDR3 is TGCGCCAGCAGCCGCGGGACAGGGTACGGCTACACCTTC.

The rearrangement uses TRBV28 and TRBJ1-2; TRBD1 is a possible D gene (5 bases). The CDR3 sequence is 17 residues long. Trimming took 7 bases from V and 5 from J, leaving 26 bases between them. Germline V CDR1 and CDR2: MDHEN, SYDVKM. CDR3 region: CASTGGIPGGGRYGYTF. The CDR3 DNA follows: TGTGCCAGCACCGGAGGGATACCGGGGGGGGGAAGGTATGGCTACACCTTC.

Concerning this clone itself: One junction end disagrees with the germline gene, perhaps due to a read error. The gene calls are TRBV7-7 and TRBJ2-5; 8 nucleotides line up with TRBD1. CDR3 size: 15 residues. Per the germline V gene, CDR1 is SSHAT and CDR2 is FNYEAQ (reference sequence). The CDR3 bases are TGTGCTAGCAGCCCGCAGACAGGGGCACAAGAGACCCAGTACTTC. Encoded protein: CASSPQTGAQETQYF.

The rearrangement links TRBV6-6 to TRBJ1-5; no definite D call. CDR1 and CDR2 (germline): MNHNY, SVGAGI (reference sequence). Trimming took off 2 bases at V and 5 bases at J, with 7 bases between the two ends. CDR3 length: 13 residues. CDR3 protein: CASSYGPDQPQHF. CDR3 in DNA: TGTGCCAGCAGTTACGGGCCCGATCAGCCCCAGCATTTT.

This chain joins TRBV3-1 (or the pseudogene TRBV3-2) and TRBJ2-5; TRBD2 matches at 11 bases. The germline CDR1 and CDR2 sequences are LGHDT and YNNKEL (reference sequence). After removal of 0 bases from V and 4 bases from J, the junction contained 7 bases not matched to a gene. The CDR3 length is 17 residues. The DNA for the CDR3 is TGTGCCAGCAGCCAAGATATGGTAGCGGGGGGGAGAGAGACCCAGTACTTC. Protein sequence: CASSQDMVAGGRETQYF.

The chain couples TRBV28 to TRBJ1-2; possibly TRBD1 for D (6 bases). The CDR3 covers 14 residues. The V end was cut by 10 bases, the J end by 7 bases, with 22 bases between. CDR1 is MDHEN, CDR2 SYDVKM, per germline. The DNA for the CDR3 is TGTGCCACTCTAATACAGGGCAGAGAGGGTGGCTACACCTTC. It is translated as CATLIQGREGGYTF.

V and J are TRBV29-1 and TRBJ2-2; D might be TRBD1 (5 bases). The CDR3 sequence is 12 residues long. The ends were cut back, 6 bases at V and 1 base at J, with 6 bases in the middle. Germline CDR1 and CDR2: SQVTM and ANQGSEA. CDR3 region: CSVTENTGELFF. The CDR3 nucleotides are TGCAGCGTGACAGAGAACACCGGGGAGCTGTTTTTT.

The V gene is TRBV7-2, the J gene TRBJ2-1, with 11 bases identical to TRBD2. The J segment lost 9 bases and the V segment lost 3 bases, leaving 4 bases of the junction unmatched. CDR1 and CDR2 (germline): SGHTA, FQGNSA. CDR3 size: 14 residues. CDR3 in DNA: TGTGCCAGCAGCTTTAGCGGGGGGGCCGGTGAGCAGTTCTTC. This encodes CASSFSGGAGEQFF.

This chain joins TRBV6-1 and TRBJ2-3; 12 bases are a match to TRBD1. CDR3 size: 16 residues. Germline V CDR1 and CDR2: MNHNS, SASEGT. V dropped 3 bases and J dropped 5; count of bases not matched to a gene: 6. CDR3 loop: CASSERGDRGQDTQYF. For the CDR3, the DNA is TGTGCCAGCAGTGAGAGAGGGGACAGGGGGCAAGATACGCAGTATTTT.

This rearrangement joins TRBV28 to TRBJ1-5; D is uncertain. V was shortened by 1 base and J by 2 bases, with 6 bases between the two germline ends. The CDR3 spans 14 residues. The germline CDR1 and CDR2 sequences are MDHEN and SYDVKM. In DNA, the CDR3 is TGTGCCAGCAGTTTATTGACACGCAATCAGCCCCAGCATTTT. This gives the protein CASSLLTRNQPQHF.

The chain uses TRBV7-2 and TRBJ2-1; 9 bases line up with TRBD2. In germline, CDR1 is SGHTA, CDR2 FQGNSA. This CDR3 is 15 amino acids long. V dropped 1 base and J dropped 5; count of bases not matched to a gene: 3. This CDR3 is CASSLGGGAHNEQFF. CDR3 in DNA: TGTGCCAGCAGCTTAGGCGGGGGGGCCCACAATGAGCAGTTCTTC.

This clone was counted only a few times. V usage is TRBV19 and J usage is TRBJ1-2, with 12 bases identical to TRBD1. The length of the CDR3 is 16 residues. V trimming: 3 bases; J trimming: 4 bases; junction bases outside the gene matches: 6. Germline assignment: CDR1 LNHDA and CDR2 SQIVND (reference sequence). CDR3 DNA sequence: TGTGCCAGTAGTATCCCGGGACAGGGGGCCAGCTATGGCTACACCTTC. The encoded protein is CASSIPGQGASYGYTF. Variable domain in full (rest from reference TRBV19 and TRBJ1-2): DGGITQSPKYLFRKEGQNVTLSCEQNLNHDAMYWYRQDPGQGLRLIYYSQIVNDFQKGDIAEGYSVSREKKESFPLTVTSAQKNPTAFYLCASSIPGQGASYGYTFGSGTRLTVV.

This clone has only one observation. The chain carries TRBV6-5 and TRBJ2-1; 7 nucleotides match TRBD2. Germline V gene data show CDR1 as MNHEY and CDR2 as SVGAGI. With 9 bases clipped from V and 7 bases from J, the junction kept 12 bases outside the gene matches. This CDR3 is built from 14 residues. Here the CDR3 DNA reads TGTGCCAGTCGTAGACTAGCAGCATTAAATGAGCAGTTCTTC. This translates into CASRRLAALNEQFF.

As concerns this clone: One end of the junction is discordant with germline, which a read error may explain. The chain uses TRBV5-1 and TRBJ1-1; 12 bases are a match to TRBD1. There are 16 residues in the CDR3. Looked up from germline, CDR1 is SGHRS and CDR2 is YFSETQ. The CDR3 coding sequence is TGCGCCAGCAGGTTGGGACAGGGGGCGGTGAACACTGAAGCTTTCTTT. Translating gives CASRLGQGAVNTEAFF.